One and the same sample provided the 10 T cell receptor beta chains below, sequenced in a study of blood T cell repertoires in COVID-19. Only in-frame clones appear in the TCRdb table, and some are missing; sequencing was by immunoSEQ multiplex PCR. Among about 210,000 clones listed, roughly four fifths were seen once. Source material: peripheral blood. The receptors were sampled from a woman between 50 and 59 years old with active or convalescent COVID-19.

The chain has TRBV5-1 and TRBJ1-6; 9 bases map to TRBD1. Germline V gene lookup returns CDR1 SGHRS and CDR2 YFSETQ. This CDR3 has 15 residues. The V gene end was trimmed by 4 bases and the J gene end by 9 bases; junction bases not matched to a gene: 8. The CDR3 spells CASSRDRDFSSPLHF. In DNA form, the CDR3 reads TGCGCCAGCAGCCGGGACAGGGATTTTAGTTCACCCCTCCACTTT.

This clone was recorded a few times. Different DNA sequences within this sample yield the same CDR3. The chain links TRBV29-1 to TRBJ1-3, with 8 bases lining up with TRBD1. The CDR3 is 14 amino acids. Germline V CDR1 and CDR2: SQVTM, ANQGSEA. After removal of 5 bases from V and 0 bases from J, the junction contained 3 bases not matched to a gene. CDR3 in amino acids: CSVRTGSSGNTIYF. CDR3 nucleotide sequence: TGCAGCGTTCGGACAGGGAGCTCTGGAAACACCATATATTTT.

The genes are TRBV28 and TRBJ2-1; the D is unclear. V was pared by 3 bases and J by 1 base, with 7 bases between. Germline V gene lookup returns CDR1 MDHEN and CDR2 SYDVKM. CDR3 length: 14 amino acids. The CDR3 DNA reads TGTGCCAGCAGTTTTGTCGGTTCCTACAATGAGCAGTTCTTC. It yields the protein CASSFVGSYNEQFF.

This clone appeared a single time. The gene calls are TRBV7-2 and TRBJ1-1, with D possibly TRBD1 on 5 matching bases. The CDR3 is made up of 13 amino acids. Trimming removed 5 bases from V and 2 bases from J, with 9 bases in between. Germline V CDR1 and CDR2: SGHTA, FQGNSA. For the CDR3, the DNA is TGTGCCAGCAGCCGACAGCCCAACACTGAAGCTTTCTTT. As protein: CASSRQPNTEAFF.

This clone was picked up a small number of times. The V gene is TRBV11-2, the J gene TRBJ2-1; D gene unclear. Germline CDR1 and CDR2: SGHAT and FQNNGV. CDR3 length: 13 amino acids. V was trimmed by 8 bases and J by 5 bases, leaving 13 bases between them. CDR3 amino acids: CASSAEMNNEQFF. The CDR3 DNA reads TGTGCCAGCTCGGCGGAGATGAACAATGAGCAGTTCTTC.

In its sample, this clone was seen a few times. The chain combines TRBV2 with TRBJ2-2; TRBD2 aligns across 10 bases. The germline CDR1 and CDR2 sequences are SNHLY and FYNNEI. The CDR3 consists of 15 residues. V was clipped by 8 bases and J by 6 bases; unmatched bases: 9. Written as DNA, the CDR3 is TGTGCCAGCCTAGGGAGCGGGAGGGCCGCCGGGGAGCTGTTTTTT. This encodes CASLGSGRAAGELFF.

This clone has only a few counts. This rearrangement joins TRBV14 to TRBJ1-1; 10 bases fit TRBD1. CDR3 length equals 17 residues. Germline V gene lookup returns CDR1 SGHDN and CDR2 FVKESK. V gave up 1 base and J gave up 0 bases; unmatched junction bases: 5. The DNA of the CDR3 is TGTGCCAGCAGCCAAGCCCCGGGACAGGGGATGAACACTGAAGCTTTCTTT. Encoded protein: CASSQAPGQGMNTEAFF.

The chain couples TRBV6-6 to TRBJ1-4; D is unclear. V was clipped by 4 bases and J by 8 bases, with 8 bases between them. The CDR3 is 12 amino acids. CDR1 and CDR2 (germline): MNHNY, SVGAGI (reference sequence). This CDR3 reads CASSSYQEKLFF. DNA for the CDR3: TGTGCCAGCAGTTCATATCAGGAAAAACTGTTTTTT.

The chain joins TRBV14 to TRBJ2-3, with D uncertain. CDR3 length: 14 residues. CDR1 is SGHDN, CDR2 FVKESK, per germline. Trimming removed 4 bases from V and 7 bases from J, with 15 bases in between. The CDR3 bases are TGTGCCAGCAGCCCGGCTTCCGTGCGGAATACGCAGTATTTT. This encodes CASSPASVRNTQYF.

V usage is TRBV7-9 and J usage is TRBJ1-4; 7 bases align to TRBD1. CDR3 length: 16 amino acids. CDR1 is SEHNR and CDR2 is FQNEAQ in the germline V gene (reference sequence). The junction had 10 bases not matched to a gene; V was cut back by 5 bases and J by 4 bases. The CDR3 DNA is TGTGCCAGCAGCCAAGACCCGGGACAGAGTAATGAAAAACTGTTTTTT. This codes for CASSQDPGQSNEKLFF.